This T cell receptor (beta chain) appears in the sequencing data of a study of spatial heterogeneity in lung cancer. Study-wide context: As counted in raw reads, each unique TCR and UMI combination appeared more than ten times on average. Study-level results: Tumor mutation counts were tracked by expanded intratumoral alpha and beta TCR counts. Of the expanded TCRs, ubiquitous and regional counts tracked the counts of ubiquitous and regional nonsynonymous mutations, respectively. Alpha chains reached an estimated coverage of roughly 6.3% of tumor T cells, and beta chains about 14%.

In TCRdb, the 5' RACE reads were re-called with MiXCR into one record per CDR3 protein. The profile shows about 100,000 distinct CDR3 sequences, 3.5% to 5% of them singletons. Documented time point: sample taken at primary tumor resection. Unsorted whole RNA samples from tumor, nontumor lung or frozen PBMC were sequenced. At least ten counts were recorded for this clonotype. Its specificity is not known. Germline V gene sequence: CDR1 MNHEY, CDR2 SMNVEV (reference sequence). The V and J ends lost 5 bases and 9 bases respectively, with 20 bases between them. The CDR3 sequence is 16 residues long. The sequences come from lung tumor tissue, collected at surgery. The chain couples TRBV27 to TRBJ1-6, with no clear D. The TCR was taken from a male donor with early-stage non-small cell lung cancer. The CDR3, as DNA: TGTGCCAGCAGTCCTGCTAGGCGGGAGAGACTTTCACCCCTCCACTTT. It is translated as CASSPARRERLSPLHF.